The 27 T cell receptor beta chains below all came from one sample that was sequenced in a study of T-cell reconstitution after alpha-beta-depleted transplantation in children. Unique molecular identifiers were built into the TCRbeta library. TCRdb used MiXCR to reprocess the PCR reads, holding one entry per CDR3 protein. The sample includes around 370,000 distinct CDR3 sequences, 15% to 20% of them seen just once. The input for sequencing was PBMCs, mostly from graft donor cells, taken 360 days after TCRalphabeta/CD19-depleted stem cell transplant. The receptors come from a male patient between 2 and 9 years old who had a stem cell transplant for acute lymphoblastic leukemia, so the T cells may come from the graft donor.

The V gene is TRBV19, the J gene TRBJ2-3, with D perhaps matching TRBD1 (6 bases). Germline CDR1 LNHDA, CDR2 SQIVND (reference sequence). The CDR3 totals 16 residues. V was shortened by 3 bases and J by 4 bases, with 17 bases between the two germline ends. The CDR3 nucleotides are TGTGCCAGTAGTATGAGGCAGGGGCTGGGACCAGATACGCAGTATTTT. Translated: CASSMRQGLGPDTQYF.

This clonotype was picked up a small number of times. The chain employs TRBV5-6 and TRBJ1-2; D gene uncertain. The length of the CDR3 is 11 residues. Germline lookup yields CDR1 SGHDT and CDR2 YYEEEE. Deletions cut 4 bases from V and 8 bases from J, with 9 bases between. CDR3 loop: CASSALGGYTF. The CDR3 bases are TGTGCCAGCAGCGCTTTGGGCGGCTACACCTTC.

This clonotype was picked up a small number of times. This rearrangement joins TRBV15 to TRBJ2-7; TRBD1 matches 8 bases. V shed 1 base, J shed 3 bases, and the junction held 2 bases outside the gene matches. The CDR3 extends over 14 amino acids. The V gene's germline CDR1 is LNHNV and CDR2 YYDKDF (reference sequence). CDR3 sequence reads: CATSRGDRGYEQYF. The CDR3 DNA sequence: TGTGCCACCAGCAGAGGCGACAGGGGCTACGAGCAGTACTTC.

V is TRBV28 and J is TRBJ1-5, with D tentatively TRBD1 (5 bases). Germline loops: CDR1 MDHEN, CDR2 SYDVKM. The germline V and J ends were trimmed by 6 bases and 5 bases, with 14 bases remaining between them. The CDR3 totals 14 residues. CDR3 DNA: TGTGCCAGCAGCCCCGCTCAGGGTTATCAGCCCCAGCATTTT. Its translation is CASSPAQGYQPQHF.

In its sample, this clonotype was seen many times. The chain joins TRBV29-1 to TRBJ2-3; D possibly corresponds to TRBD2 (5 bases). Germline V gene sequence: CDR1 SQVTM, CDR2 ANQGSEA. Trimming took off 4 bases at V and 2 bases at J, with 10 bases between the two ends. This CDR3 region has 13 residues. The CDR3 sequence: CSVGLALTDTQYF. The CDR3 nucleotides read TGCAGCGTTGGCCTAGCACTCACAGATACGCAGTATTTT.

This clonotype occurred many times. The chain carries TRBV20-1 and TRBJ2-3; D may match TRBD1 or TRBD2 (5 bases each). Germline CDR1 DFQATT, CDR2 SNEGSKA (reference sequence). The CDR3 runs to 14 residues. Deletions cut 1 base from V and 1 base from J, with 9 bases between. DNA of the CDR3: TGCAGTGCTAGAGTAATGGGGGGCACAGATACGCAGTATTTT. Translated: CSARVMGGTDTQYF.

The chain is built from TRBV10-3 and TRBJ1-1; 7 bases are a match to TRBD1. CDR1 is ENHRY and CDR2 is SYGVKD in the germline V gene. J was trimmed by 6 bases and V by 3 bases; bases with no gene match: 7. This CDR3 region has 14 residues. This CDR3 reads CAISDPGQQAEAFF. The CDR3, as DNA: TGTGCCATCAGTGACCCGGGACAGCAAGCTGAAGCTTTCTTT.

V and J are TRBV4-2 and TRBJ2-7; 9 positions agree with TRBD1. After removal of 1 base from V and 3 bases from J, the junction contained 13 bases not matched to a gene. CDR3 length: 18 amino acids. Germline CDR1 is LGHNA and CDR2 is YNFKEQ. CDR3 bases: TGTGCCAGCAGCCAAGGCCCAACCCCCGGGACAGGGATCTACGAGCAGTACTTC. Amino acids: CASSQGPTPGTGIYEQYF.

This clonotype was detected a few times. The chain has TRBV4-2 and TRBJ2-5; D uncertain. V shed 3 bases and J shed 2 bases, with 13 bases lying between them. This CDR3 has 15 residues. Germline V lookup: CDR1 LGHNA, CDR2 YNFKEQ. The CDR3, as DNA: TGTGCCAGCAGCCAGGCCCTAGGGTTTCAAGAGACCCAGTACTTC. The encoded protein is CASSQALGFQETQYF.

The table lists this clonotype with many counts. The CDR3 coding sequence is TGTGCCAGCAGTTCTTGGACTAGCGGGAGGGTCACAGATACGCAGTATTTT. This gives the protein CASSSWTSGRVTDTQYF. The V call is TRBV12-3 or TRBV12-4, the J call TRBJ2-3; 15 nucleotides line up with TRBD2. Trimming at V came to 4 bases and at J to 2 bases, leaving 4 bases not matched to a gene. CDR3 length: 17 residues.

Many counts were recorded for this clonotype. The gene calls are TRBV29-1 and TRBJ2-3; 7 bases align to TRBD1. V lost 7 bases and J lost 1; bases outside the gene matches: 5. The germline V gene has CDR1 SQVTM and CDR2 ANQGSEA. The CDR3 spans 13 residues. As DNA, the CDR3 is TGCAGCGAGACAGGGTCGGGCACAGATACGCAGTATTTT. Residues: CSETGSGTDTQYF.

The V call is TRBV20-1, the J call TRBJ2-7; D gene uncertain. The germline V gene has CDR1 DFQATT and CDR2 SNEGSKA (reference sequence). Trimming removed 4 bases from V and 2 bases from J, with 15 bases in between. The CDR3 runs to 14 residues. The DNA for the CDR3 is TGCAGTGCTAACCCTGCCCGTAACCCCTACGAGCAGTACTTC. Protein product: CSANPARNPYEQYF.

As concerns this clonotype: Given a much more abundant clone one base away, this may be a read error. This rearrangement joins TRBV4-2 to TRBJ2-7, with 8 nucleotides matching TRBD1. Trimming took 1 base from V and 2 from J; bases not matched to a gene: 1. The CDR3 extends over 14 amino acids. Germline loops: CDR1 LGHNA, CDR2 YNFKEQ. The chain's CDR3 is CASSQVQGAYEQYF. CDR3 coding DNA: TGTGCCAGCAGCCAAGTACAGGGGGCCTACGAGCAGTACTTC.

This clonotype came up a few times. CDR3 sequence: CATSGQGATDTQYF. The CDR3 region has the DNA TGTGCCACCAGTGGACAGGGGGCCACAGATACGCAGTATTTT. V is TRBV24-1 and J is TRBJ2-3, with 10 bases lining up with TRBD1. The CDR3 sequence is 14 residues long. V lost 5 bases to trimming and J lost 2 bases; unmatched junction nucleotides: 0. Germline V gives CDR1 KGHDR, CDR2 SFDVKD.

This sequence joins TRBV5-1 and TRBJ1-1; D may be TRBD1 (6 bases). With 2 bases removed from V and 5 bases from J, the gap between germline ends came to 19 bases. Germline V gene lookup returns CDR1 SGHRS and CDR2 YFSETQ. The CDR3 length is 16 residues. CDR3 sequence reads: CASSFGMHRVETEAFF. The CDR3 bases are TGCGCCAGCAGCTTTGGGATGCACAGGGTAGAGACTGAAGCTTTCTTT.

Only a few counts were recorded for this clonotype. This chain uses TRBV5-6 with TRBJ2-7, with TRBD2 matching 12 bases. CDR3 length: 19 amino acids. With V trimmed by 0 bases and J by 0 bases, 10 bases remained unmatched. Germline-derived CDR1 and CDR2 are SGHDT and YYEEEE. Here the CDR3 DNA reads TGTGCCAGCAGCTTGGTCGGTCTAGCGGGAGGGCGGAGCTCCTACGAGCAGTACTTC. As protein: CASSLVGLAGGRSSYEQYF.

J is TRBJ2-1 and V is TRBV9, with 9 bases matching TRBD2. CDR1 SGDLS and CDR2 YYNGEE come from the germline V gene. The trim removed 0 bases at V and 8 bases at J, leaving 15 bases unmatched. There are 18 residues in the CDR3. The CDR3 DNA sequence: TGTGCCAGCAGCGTAGTAGTAGGCAAAGGGCGGGAGGGCCATGAGCAGTTCTTC. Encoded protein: CASSVVVGKGREGHEQFF.

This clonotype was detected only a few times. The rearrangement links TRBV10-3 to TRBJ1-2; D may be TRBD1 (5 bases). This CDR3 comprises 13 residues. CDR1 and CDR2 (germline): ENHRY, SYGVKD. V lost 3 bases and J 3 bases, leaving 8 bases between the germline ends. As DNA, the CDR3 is TGTGCCATCAGTGAAGGGACGGACTATGGCTACACCTTC. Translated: CAISEGTDYGYTF.

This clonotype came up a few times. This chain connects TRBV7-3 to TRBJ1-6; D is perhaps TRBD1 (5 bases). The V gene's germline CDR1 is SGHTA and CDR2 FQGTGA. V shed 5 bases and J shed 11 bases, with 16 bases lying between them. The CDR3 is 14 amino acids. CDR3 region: CASSPTGGAAPLHF. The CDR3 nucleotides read TGTGCCAGCAGCCCAACAGGAGGTGCGGCACCCCTCCACTTT.

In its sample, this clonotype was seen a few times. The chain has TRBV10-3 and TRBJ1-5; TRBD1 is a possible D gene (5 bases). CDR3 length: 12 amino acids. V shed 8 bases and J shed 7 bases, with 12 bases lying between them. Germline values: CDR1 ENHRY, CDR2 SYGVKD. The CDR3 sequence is CAISQGAQPQHF. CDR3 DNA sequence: TGTGCCATCTCTCAGGGAGCGCAGCCCCAGCATTTT.

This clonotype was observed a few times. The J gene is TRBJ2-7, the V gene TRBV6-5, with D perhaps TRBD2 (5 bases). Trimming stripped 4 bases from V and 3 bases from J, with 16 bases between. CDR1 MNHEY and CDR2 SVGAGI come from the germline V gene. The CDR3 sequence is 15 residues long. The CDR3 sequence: CASSSPAVKGYEQYF. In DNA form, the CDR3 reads TGTGCCAGCAGTTCCCCAGCGGTGAAGGGCTACGAGCAGTACTTC.

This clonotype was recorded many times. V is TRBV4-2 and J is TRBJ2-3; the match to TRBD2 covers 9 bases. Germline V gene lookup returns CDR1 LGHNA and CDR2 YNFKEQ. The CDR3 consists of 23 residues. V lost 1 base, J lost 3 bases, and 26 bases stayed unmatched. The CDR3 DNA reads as TGTGCCAGCAGCCAAGCAAAAGGGGCCCCAGGAGCGGGAGGATGGGGACGAACAGATACGCAGTATTTT. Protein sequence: CASSQAKGAPGAGGWGRTDTQYF.

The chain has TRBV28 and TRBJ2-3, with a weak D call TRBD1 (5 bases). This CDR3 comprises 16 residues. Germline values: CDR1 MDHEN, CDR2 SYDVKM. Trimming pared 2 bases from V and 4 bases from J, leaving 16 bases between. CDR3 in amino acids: CASSLRAAGFADTQYF. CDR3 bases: TGTGCCAGCAGTTTAAGGGCCGCAGGGTTTGCAGATACGCAGTATTTT.

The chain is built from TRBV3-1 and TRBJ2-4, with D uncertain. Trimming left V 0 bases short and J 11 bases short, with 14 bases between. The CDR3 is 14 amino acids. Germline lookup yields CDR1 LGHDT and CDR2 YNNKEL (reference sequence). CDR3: CASSQDFAVGFQYF. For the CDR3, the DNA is TGTGCCAGCAGCCAAGATTTCGCGGTGGGGTTTCAGTACTTC.

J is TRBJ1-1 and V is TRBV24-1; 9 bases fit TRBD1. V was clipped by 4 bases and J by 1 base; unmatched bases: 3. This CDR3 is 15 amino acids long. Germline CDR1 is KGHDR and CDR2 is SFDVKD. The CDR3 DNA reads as TGTGCCACCAGTGAGAAGGGACAGGGGAACACTGAAGCTTTCTTT. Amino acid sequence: CATSEKGQGNTEAFF.

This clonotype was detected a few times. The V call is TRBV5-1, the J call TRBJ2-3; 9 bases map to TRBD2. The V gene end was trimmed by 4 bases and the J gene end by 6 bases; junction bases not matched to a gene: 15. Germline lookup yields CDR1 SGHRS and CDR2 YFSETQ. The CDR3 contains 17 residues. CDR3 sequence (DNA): TGCGCCAGCAGCCCACGAAGCCCCAGCGGGAGGAGGGATACGCAGTATTTT. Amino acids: CASSPRSPSGRRDTQYF.

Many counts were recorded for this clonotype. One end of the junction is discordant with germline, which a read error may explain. In nucleotides, the CDR3 is TGTGCCAGCAGAGAAGACAGGGCCTCGAATCAGCCCCAGCATTTT. Protein sequence: CASREDRASNQPQHF. The chain has TRBV2 and TRBJ1-5; 7 nucleotides agree with TRBD1. Germline CDR1 and CDR2: SNHLY and FYNNEI. The CDR3 consists of 15 residues.